These 7 T cell receptor beta chains originate from one sample sequenced in a study of OX40 agonist ivuxolimab in advanced cancers. Profiled with immunoSEQ multiplex PCR; TCRdb holds only in-frame clones, not every one. Of tens of thousands of clones in the sample, roughly 83% are singletons; the top ten hold 0.85%. Here the sequenced sample was CD4+ or CD8+ T cells sorted from blood, taken in a trial of the OX40 agonist ivuxolimab. These TCRs come from an adult with an advanced solid tumor such as melanoma, head and neck, liver or kidney cancer.

The J gene is TRBJ2-5, the V gene TRBV5-4; possibly TRBD2 for D (6 bases). The CDR3 length is 15 residues. Germline V gene data show CDR1 as SGHNT and CDR2 as YYREEE (reference sequence). Deletions cut 1 base from V and 1 base from J, with 11 bases between. The CDR3 nucleotides read TGTGCCAGCAGCTTGACGGGGGATCTCCAAGAGACCCAGTACTTC. This sequence encodes CASSLTGDLQETQYF.

The V call is TRBV6-6, the J call TRBJ2-7; 8 bases are a match to TRBD1. V shed 7 bases, J shed 2 bases, and the junction held 10 bases outside the gene matches. The germline CDR1 and CDR2 sequences are MNHNY and SVGAGI (reference sequence). The CDR3 spans 15 residues. CDR3 DNA: TGTGCCAGCAACGGTGGACAGGGAGTGCCCTACGAGCAGTACTTC. Protein sequence: CASNGGQGVPYEQYF.

The V call is TRBV11-2, the J call TRBJ1-2; TRBD1 agrees at 9 bases. V shed 4 bases, J shed 1 base, and the junction held 13 bases outside the gene matches. CDR1 is SGHAT, CDR2 FQNNGV, per germline. The CDR3 covers 18 residues. The CDR3, as DNA: TGTGCCAGCAGCTCCCTCCGGGACAGGGTGCGAGTTAACTATGGCTACACCTTC. This translates into CASSSLRDRVRVNYGYTF.

J is TRBJ2-3 and V is TRBV5-1; D is undetermined. Trimming removed 5 bases at V and 0 bases at J, with 10 bases between. This CDR3 is 14 amino acids long. The germline V gene has CDR1 SGHRS and CDR2 YFSETQ. CDR3 loop: CASRALISTDTQYF. DNA of the CDR3: TGCGCCAGCAGGGCACTAATAAGCACAGATACGCAGTATTTT.

This sequence joins TRBV7-2 and TRBJ2-1, with D possibly TRBD1 on 6 matching bases. V shed 5 bases and J shed 6 bases, with 14 bases lying between them. The CDR3 extends over 14 amino acids. Germline-derived CDR1 and CDR2 are SGHTA and FQGNSA. CDR3 DNA sequence: TGTGCCAGCAGCCAGCCGACAGGCCTCAATGAGCAGTTCTTC. Residues: CASSQPTGLNEQFF.

The chain uses TRBV7-8 and TRBJ2-6; D not resolved. The CDR3 length is 14 residues. Germline V gives CDR1 SGHVS, CDR2 FQNEAQ. Trimming pared 6 bases from V and 1 base from J, leaving 7 bases between. The DNA of the CDR3 is TGTGCCAGCAGGCCGAGGTCTGGGGCCAACGTCCTGACTTTC. Translation gives CASRPRSGANVLTF.

CDR3 sequence reads: CASRLNRDVSTDTQYF. The CDR3 region has the DNA TGTGCCAGCAGACTGAACAGGGACGTTAGCACAGATACGCAGTATTTT. The gene calls are TRBV7-8 and TRBJ2-3; D possibly corresponds to TRBD1 (6 bases). V dropped 6 bases and J dropped 0 bases, with 16 bases sitting between them. The CDR3 totals 16 residues. CDR1 and CDR2 from the germline V gene are SGHVS and FQNEAQ.